This is a list of T cell receptor beta chains from one sample in a study of blood T cell repertoires in COVID-19. TCRdb keeps only in-frame clones here, not all; method: immunoSEQ multiplex PCR. This table holds roughly 260,000 clones, around 90% found once. Sequenced sample: peripheral blood. These receptors all come from a woman in her 50s who had recovered from COVID-19. Both conserved end residues are part of each CDR3. The D gene is left open where the match is weak. For some rows the clone size is stated as once, few or many, or as a class when expanded; others skip it.

TRBD1	TRBV19	TRBJ2-5	-	CASSIARTGTQETQYF	TGTGCCAGTAGTATAGCCCGGACAGGGACTCAAGAGACCCAGTACTTC
-	TRBV28	TRBJ2-1	-	CASSEGRRTSSYNEQFF	TGTGCCAGCAGTGAGGGGAGGCGGACTTCTTCCTACAATGAGCAGTTCTTC
-	TRBV4-3	TRBJ2-1	-	CASSQDLSLAPYNEQFF	TGCGCCAGCAGCCAAGACTTAAGTCTAGCGCCCTACAATGAGCAGTTCTTC
-	TRBV10-1	TRBJ2-2	-	CASSRLHTGELFF	TGCGCCAGCTCAAGACTTCACACCGGGGAGCTGTTTTTT
-	TRBV14	TRBJ2-7	-	CASSQGPARSYEQYF	TGTGCCAGCAGCCAAGGGCCAGCGCGCTCCTACGAGCAGTACTTC
TRBD1	TRBV25-1	TRBJ2-5	-	CASGGQGPQETQYF	TGTGCCAGCGGAGGACAGGGACCACAAGAGACCCAGTACTTC
-	TRBV27	TRBJ1-1	once	CASSQELRNTEAFF	TGTGCCAGCAGTCAAGAGCTTAGGAACACTGAAGCTTTCTTT
TRBD2	TRBV7-2	TRBJ2-1	-	CASSHRGQRGGPINEQFF	TGTGCCAGCAGCCATAGAGGGCAGCGGGGGGGCCCGATCAATGAGCAGTTCTTC
TRBD1	TRBV7-9	TRBJ1-1	-	CASSSQQGGTEAFF	TGTGCCAGCAGCTCACAACAGGGGGGAACTGAAGCTTTCTTT
TRBD1	TRBV9	TRBJ1-3	-	CASSLGQGAAGNTIYF	TGTGCCAGCAGCCTAGGACAGGGGGCGGCTGGAAACACCATATATTTT
-	TRBV30	TRBJ1-2	-	CAWSVDRWGGYTF	TGTGCCTGGAGTGTGGACAGATGGGGCGGCTACACCTTC
-	TRBV19	TRBJ1-2	-	CASSIPQVISGYTF	TGTGCCAGTAGTATACCACAGGTTATAAGTGGCTACACCTTC
TRBD1	TRBV7-2	TRBJ1-2	once	CASSFHGTGKNYGYTF	TGTGCCAGCAGCTTCCACGGGACAGGGAAAAACTATGGCTACACCTTC
TRBD1	TRBV6-2/TRBV6-3	TRBJ1-2	-	CASSVQGDYGYTF	TGTGCCAGCAGTGTTCAGGGGGACTATGGCTACACCTTC
-	TRBV6-5	TRBJ2-3	-	CASSLLAGVTDTQYF	TGTGCCAGCAGTTTACTAGCCGGGGTCACAGATACGCAGTATTTT
-	TRBV9	TRBJ1-3	-	CASSTVGVSGNTIYF	TGTGCCAGCAGCACAGTAGGGGTCTCTGGAAACACCATATATTTT
-	TRBV6-1	TRBJ1-2	-	CASSEAGVDYGYTF	TGTGCCAGCAGTGAAGCCGGGGTTGACTATGGCTACACCTTC
-	TRBV10-3	TRBJ1-6	-	CAISADSYNSPLHF	TGTGCCATCAGTGCGGACTCTTATAATTCACCCCTCCACTTT
-	TRBV7-9	TRBJ1-1	-	CASSLGLWDTEAFF	TGTGCCAGCAGCTTAGGACTTTGGGACACTGAAGCTTTCTTT
-	TRBV6-5	TRBJ1-2	-	CASSFAGSYGYTF	TGTGCCAGCAGTTTCGCGGGCAGCTATGGCTACACCTTC
-	TRBV30	TRBJ1-2	-	CAWGRRRGSYGYTF	TGTGCCTGGGGCCGCCGGAGGGGCAGCTATGGCTACACCTTC
TRBD1	TRBV5-1	TRBJ1-1	-	CASSLDRVGEAFF	TGCGCCAGCAGCCTGGACAGGGTGGGTGAAGCTTTCTTT
-	TRBV3-1/TRBV3-2	TRBJ1-2	-	CASSQTSSLGFRNYGYTF	TGTGCCAGCAGCCAGACTTCCTCGCTTGGGTTTCGGAACTATGGCTACACCTTC
TRBD1	TRBV19	TRBJ2-5	-	CASSSPGQGAAETQYF	TGTGCCAGTAGTTCACCGGGACAGGGGGCGGCAGAGACCCAGTACTTC
TRBD2	TRBV5-1	TRBJ2-1	-	CASRRGASGINEQFF	TGCGCCAGCAGACGAGGGGCTAGCGGGATAAATGAGCAGTTCTTC
TRBD2	TRBV7-9	TRBJ2-1	-	CASGSSGSRDEQFF	TGTGCCAGCGGTTCTAGCGGGAGTAGAGATGAGCAGTTCTTC
TRBD2	TRBV6-1	TRBJ2-4	-	CASSKGRTSGGLGNIQYF	TGTGCCAGCAGTAAAGGACGAACTAGCGGGGGGCTAGGAAACATTCAGTACTTC
TRBD1	TRBV5-8	TRBJ1-3	few	CASSFDRGGGNTIYF	TGTGCCAGCAGCTTCGACAGGGGTGGTGGAAACACCATATATTTT
-	TRBV4-3	TRBJ2-2	-	CASSAAATGELFF	TGCGCCAGCAGCGCAGCGGCCACCGGGGAGCTGTTTTTT
-	TRBV24-1	TRBJ2-7	-	CATSEGQRRMDEQYF	TGTGCCACCAGTGAAGGACAGAGAAGGATGGACGAGCAGTACTTC
TRBD2	TRBV10-2	TRBJ2-1	-	CASSETSGRKDEQFF	TGCGCCAGCAGTGAGACTAGCGGGAGAAAGGATGAGCAGTTCTTC
TRBD1	TRBV19	TRBJ2-2	-	CASSINRGNTGELFF	TGTGCCAGTAGTATAAACAGGGGGAACACCGGGGAGCTGTTTTTT
-	TRBV5-1	TRBJ1-2	few	CASKRQDRNYGYTF	TGCGCCAGCAAGAGACAGGACCGAAACTATGGCTACACCTTC
TRBD1	TRBV6-5	TRBJ2-2	once	CASSRGLSGELFF	TGTGCCAGCAGCAGGGGGCTTAGCGGGGAGCTGTTTTTT
-	TRBV27	TRBJ2-7	-	CASSPTPLEQYF	TGTGCCAGCAGCCCCACTCCCCTCGAGCAGTACTTC
-	TRBV28	TRBJ1-3	-	CASRPTGAGNTIYF	TGTGCCAGCAGGCCTACAGGCGCTGGAAACACCATATATTTT
-	TRBV7-2	TRBJ1-5	-	CASSPGQREEPQHF	TGTGCCAGCAGCCCCGGACAGAGAGAGGAGCCCCAGCATTTT
TRBD1	TRBV4-1	TRBJ1-6	-	CASSPRTGYNSPLHF	TGCGCCAGCAGCCCCCGGACAGGCTATAATTCACCCCTCCACTTT